A selection of T cell receptor beta chains follows, all from one sample in a study of cytomegalovirus exposure and HLA in healthy donors. Produced via immunoSEQ multiplex PCR; TCRdb's table is partial and in-frame only. The table has 130,000 to 150,000 clones, approximately 79% seen once. The sample comprised PBMCs. The origin of the receptors is a woman aged 40 to 50 in good health and CMV-seropositive. The CDR3 runs from the conserved cysteine through the conserved F or W. A D gene is named only where the DNA matches it firmly. Size values are once, few and many counts, or a class for expanded clones, and some rows have none.

d_call	v_call	clone_size	j_call	cdr3_nt	cdr3_aa
.	TRBV18	.	TRBJ2-7	TGTGCCAGCTCACCCGGGGAGGCGAGCTCCTACGAGCAGTACTTC	CASSPGEASSYEQYF
.	TRBV4-2	few	TRBJ2-3	TGTGCCAGCAGCCCTAACCCGGCGGGGGCGGGAGATACGCAGTATTTT	CASSPNPAGAGDTQYF
TRBD2	TRBV11-2	few	TRBJ2-1	TGTGCCAGCAGCTTAGCTAGCGGGGGGGATAGCTCCTACAATGAGCAGTTCTTC	CASSLASGGDSSYNEQFF
TRBD1	TRBV19	.	TRBJ1-5	TGTGCCGGCGGACAGGGGGCAGGTCAGCCCCAGCATTTT	CAGGQGAGQPQHF
.	TRBV27	.	TRBJ1-1	TGTGCCAGCATCCCGGCGGGCCGGGGGAACACTGAAGCTTTCTTT	CASIPAGRGNTEAFF
TRBD1	TRBV14	.	TRBJ1-2	TGTGCCAGCAGCCTTTCCGGGACAGGGACTGGGAGCTACACCTTC	CASSLSGTGTGSYTF
.	TRBV18	.	TRBJ1-1	TGTGCCAGCTCACGGTTGGGACAACCAGGGACTGAAGCTTTCTTT	CASSRLGQPGTEAFF
TRBD1	TRBV10-3	.	TRBJ2-7	TGTGCCATCAGAGGGACAGGGACCTACGAGCAGTACTTC	CAIRGTGTYEQYF
TRBD1	TRBV19	once	TRBJ1-2	TGTGCCAGTAGTATGGGACAGCTGGCCGTGGGCTACACCTTC	CASSMGQLAVGYTF
TRBD1	TRBV5-4	.	TRBJ1-2	TGTGCCAGCAGCTCCGGGACAGAAACTAACTATGGCTACACCTTC	CASSSGTETNYGYTF
.	TRBV5-1	.	TRBJ2-3	TGCGCCAGCAGCTTGGACGGGACAACAACAGATACGCAGTATTTT	CASSLDGTTTDTQYF
.	TRBV18	.	TRBJ2-5	TGTGCCAGCTCACCATGGGGGGGCATCCAAGAGACCCAGTACTTC	CASSPWGGIQETQYF
.	TRBV2	.	TRBJ2-7	TGTGCCAGCAGTCTAGACCCCGCCGTGAGTGAGCAGTACTTC	CASSLDPAVSEQYF
.	TRBV12-5	.	TRBJ2-1	TGTGCTAGTGGTTGGCGGGGACCCAATGAGCAGTTCTTC	CASGWRGPNEQFF
.	TRBV25-1	.	TRBJ1-4	TGTGCCAGCAGTTCAGGGGCAGCTAATGAAAAACTGTTTTTT	CASSSGAANEKLFF
TRBD2	TRBV25-1	few	TRBJ2-2	TGTGCCAGCAGCGACACTAGCGTACCCACCGGGGAGCTGTTTTTT	CASSDTSVPTGELFF
.	TRBV4-1	once	TRBJ1-1	TGCGCCAGCGCTCGCGGGACGGGGAACACTGAAGCTTTCTTT	CASARGTGNTEAFF
TRBD1	TRBV30	.	TRBJ1-4	TGTGCCTGGAGTATATCCGGGACAGGGGGTGAAAAACTGTTTTTT	CAWSISGTGGEKLFF
.	TRBV19	.	TRBJ1-2	TGTGCCAGTAGTATCACGGACAGCTTCTATGGCTACACCTTC	CASSITDSFYGYTF
TRBD1	TRBV6-5	few	TRBJ1-2	TGTGCCAGCAGAGACAGGGCGGGGTATGGCTACACCTTC	CASRDRAGYGYTF
TRBD2	TRBV6-6	.	TRBJ2-7	TGTGCCAGCAGTCCGGGGGGGCGGGGCGAGCAGTACTTC	CASSPGGRGEQYF
.	TRBV2	.	TRBJ2-5	TGTGCCAGCAGTGAGTTCGGGATAGCAACGGAGACCCAGTACTTC	CASSEFGIATETQYF
.	TRBV28	.	TRBJ2-7	TGTGCCAGCAGTAAACCGGGACACGCACTCTACGAGCAGTACTTC	CASSKPGHALYEQYF
.	TRBV7-9	.	TRBJ2-5	TGTGCCACCGAAAGGGGGTCGGGGGGTGGACAAGAGACCCAGTACTTC	CATERGSGGGQETQYF
TRBD1	TRBV19	.	TRBJ2-3	TGTGCCAGTAGGGAGACAGGGGGGACACCTACGCAGTATTTT	CASRETGGTPTQYF
TRBD1	TRBV28	few	TRBJ2-7	TGTGCCAGCAGCGATCCGGGGACAGGGGGCCGTGAGCAGTACTTC	CASSDPGTGGREQYF
.	TRBV29-1	.	TRBJ2-6	TGCAGCGTTGAAGATTTACAGACCTCTGGGGCCAACGTCCTGACTTTC	CSVEDLQTSGANVLTF
TRBD1	TRBV9	.	TRBJ1-2	TGTGCCAGCAGCGTAGAGGGACAGACTTCGCGGGGCTACACCTTC	CASSVEGQTSRGYTF
.	TRBV6-5	.	TRBJ2-3	TGTGCCAGCAGTTATTCGAGGTCTACCTATACGCAGTATTTT	CASSYSRSTYTQYF
.	TRBV6-6	.	TRBJ2-3	TGTGCCGTGGCGAGCGTAGATACGCAGTATTTT	CAVASVDTQYF
.	TRBV5-1	.	TRBJ1-5	TGCGCCAGCAGCTTGGAGGGAGAGAGCAATCAGCCCCAGCATTTT	CASSLEGESNQPQHF
.	TRBV5-1	.	TRBJ1-2	TGCGCCAGCAGCCGGGTTGGCTATGGCTACACCTTC	CASSRVGYGYTF
.	TRBV5-4	few	TRBJ2-7	TGTGCCAGCAGCTTGGGGGGCAGGGACTACGAGCAGTACTTC	CASSLGGRDYEQYF
TRBD2	TRBV5-1	.	TRBJ2-2	TGCGCCAGCAGCCGATGGACTAGCGGGGGCCATTCCGGGGAGCTGTTTTTT	CASSRWTSGGHSGELFF